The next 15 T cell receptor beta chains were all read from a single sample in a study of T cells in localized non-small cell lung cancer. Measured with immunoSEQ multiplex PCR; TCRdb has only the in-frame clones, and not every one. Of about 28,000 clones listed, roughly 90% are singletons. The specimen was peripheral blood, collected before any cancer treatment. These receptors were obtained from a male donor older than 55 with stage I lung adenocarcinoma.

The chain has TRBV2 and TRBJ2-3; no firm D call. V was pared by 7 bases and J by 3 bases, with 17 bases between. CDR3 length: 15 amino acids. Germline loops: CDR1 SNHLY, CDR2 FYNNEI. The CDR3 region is CASIRLLLQTDTQYF. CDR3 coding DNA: TGTGCCAGCATCCGACTCCTTTTACAGACAGATACGCAGTATTTT.

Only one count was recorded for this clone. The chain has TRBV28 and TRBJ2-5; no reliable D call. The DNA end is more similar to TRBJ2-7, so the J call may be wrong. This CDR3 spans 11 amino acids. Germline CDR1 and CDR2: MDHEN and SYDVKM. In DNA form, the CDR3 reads TGTGCCAGCAGTTTAAGGGTCGAGCAGTACTTC. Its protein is CASSLRVEQYF.

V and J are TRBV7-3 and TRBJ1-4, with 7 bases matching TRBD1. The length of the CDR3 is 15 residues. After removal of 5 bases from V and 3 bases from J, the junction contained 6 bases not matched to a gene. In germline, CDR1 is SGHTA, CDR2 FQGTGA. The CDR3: CASSATGAPNEKLFF. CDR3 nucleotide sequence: TGTGCCAGCAGCGCAACAGGGGCACCTAATGAAAAACTGTTTTTT.

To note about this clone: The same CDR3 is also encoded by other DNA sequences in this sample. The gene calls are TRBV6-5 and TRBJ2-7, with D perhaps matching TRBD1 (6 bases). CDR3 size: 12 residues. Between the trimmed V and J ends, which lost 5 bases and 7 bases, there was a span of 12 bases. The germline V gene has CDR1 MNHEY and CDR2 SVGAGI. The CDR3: CASSRQGREQYF. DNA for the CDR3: TGTGCCAGCAGTCGTCAGGGGAGAGAGCAGTACTTC.

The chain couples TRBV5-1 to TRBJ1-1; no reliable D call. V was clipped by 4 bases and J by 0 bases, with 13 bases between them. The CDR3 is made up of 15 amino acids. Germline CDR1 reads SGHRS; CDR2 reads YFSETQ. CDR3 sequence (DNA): TGCGCCAGCAGCCCGTCGGGGAACATGAACACTGAAGCTTTCTTT. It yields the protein CASSPSGNMNTEAFF.

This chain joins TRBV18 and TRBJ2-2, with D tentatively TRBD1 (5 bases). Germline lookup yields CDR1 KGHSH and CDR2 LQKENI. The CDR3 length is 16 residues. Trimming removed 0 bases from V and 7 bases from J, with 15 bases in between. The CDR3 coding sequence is TGTGCCAGCTCACCACCATCAGGCCAAAGGGGCGGGGAGCTGTTTTTT. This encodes CASSPPSGQRGGELFF.

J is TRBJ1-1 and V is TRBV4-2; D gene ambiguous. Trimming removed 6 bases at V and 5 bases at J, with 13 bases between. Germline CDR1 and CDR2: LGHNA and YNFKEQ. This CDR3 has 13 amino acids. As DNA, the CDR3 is TGTGCCAGCAGGACCGGCCCGGGGACTGAAGCTTTCTTT. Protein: CASRTGPGTEAFF.

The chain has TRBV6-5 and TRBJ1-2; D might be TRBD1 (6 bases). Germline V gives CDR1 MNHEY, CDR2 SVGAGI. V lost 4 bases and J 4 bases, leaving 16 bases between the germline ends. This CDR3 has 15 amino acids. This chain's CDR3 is CASSLVTGHPYGYTF. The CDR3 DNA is TGTGCCAGCAGTTTAGTCACAGGGCACCCCTATGGCTACACCTTC.

In DNA form, the CDR3 reads TGTGCCAGCAGTACCCCGGCGGGGGGCTCTGGAAACACCATATATTTT. It yields the protein CASSTPAGGSGNTIYF. The rearrangement joins TRBV28 to TRBJ1-3; D possibly corresponds to TRBD1 (5 bases). This CDR3 is 16 amino acids long. V was shortened by 5 bases and J by 0 bases, with 14 bases between the two germline ends. CDR1 is MDHEN and CDR2 is SYDVKM in the germline V gene.

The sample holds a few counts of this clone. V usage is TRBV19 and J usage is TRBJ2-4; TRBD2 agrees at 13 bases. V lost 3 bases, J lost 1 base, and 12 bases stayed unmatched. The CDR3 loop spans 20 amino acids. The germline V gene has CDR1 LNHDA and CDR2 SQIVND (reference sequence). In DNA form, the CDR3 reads TGTGCCAGTAGTATTCTCCGGACTAGCGGGGGCACCGGGGCCAAAAACATTCAGTACTTC. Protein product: CASSILRTSGGTGAKNIQYF.

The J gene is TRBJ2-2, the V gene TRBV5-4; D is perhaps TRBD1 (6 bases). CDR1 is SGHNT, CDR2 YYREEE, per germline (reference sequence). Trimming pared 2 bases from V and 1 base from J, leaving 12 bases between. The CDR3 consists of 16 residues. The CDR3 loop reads CASSLFIQGNTGELFF. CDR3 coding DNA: TGTGCCAGCAGCTTATTTATACAGGGGAACACCGGGGAGCTGTTTTTT.

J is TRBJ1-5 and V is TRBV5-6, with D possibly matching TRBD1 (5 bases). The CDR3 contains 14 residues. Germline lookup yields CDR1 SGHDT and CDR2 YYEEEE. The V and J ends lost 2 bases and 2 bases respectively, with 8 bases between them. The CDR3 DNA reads TGTGCCAGCAGCTTCGGGACCGGCAATCAGCCCCAGCATTTT. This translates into CASSFGTGNQPQHF.

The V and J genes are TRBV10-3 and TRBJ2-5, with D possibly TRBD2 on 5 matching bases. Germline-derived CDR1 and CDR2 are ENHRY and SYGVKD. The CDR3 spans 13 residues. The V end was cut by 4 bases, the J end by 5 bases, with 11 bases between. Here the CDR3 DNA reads TGTGCCATCAGTGTGTCGGGGTGGGAGACCCAGTACTTC. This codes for CAISVSGWETQYF.

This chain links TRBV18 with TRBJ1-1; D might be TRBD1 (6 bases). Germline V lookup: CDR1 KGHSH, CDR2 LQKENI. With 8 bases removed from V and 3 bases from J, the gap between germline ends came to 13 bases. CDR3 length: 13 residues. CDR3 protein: CASAGQTDTEAFF. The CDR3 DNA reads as TGTGCCAGCGCGGGACAAACCGACACTGAAGCTTTCTTT.

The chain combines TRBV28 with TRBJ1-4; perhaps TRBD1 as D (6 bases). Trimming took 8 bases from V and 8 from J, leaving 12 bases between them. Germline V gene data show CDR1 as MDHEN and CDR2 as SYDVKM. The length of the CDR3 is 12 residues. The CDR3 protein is CASGFRGEKLFF. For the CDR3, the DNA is TGTGCCAGCGGCTTCAGGGGCGAAAAACTGTTTTTT.